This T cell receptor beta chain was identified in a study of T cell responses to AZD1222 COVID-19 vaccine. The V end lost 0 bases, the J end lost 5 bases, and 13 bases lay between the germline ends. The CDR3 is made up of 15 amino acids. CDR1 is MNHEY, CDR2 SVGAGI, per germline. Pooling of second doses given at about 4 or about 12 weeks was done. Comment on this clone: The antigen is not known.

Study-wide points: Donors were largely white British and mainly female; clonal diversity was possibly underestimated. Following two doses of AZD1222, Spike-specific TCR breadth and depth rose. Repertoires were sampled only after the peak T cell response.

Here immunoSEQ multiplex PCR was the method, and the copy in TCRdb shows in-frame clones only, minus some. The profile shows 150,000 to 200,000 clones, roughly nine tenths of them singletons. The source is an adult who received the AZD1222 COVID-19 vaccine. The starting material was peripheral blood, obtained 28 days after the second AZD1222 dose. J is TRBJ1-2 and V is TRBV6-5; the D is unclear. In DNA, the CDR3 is TGTGCCAGCAGTTACTCGAGGGCAGTTACTTATGGCTACACCTTC. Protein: CASSYSRAVTYGYTF.